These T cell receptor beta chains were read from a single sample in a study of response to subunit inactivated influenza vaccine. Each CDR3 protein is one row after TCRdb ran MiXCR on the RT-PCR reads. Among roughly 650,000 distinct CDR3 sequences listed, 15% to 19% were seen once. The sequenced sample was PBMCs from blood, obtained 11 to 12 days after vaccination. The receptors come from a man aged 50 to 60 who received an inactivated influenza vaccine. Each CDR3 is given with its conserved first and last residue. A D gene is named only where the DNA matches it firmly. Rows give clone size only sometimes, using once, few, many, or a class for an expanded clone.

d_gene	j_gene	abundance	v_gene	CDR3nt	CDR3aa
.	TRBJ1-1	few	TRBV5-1	TGCGCCAGCAGCCAGGGACACGGGTTGAACACTGAAGCTTTCTTT	CASSQGHGLNTEAFF
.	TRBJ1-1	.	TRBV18	TGTGCCAGCTCACCACCAATACGTTGGACTGAAGCTTTCTTT	CASSPPIRWTEAFF
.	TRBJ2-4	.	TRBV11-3	TGTGCCAGCAGCTTAGATGTAGGGGGTATTCAGTACTTC	CASSLDVGGIQYF
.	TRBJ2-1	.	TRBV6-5	TGTGCCAGCAGTTACTCGAGAGGCTCAGGTCCCTGGGGCGTGGTTGAGCAGTTCTTC	CASSYSRGSGPWGVVEQFF
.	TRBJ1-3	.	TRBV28	TGTGCCAGCAGTTTATTAGCCTCGAGCTCTGGAAACACCATATATTTT	CASSLLASSSGNTIYF
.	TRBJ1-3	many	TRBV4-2	TGTGCCAGCAGCCATACTCAAGCAGGGACTGGAAACACCATATATTTT	CASSHTQAGTGNTIYF
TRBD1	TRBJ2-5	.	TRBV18	TGTGCCAGCTCACTCCCTGGGACAGACCTAGAGACCCAGTACTTC	CASSLPGTDLETQYF
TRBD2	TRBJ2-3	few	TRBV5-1	TGCGCCAGCGGAGTTAGCGGGGGGTACACAGATACGCAGTATTTT	CASGVSGGYTDTQYF
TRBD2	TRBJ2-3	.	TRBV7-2	TGTGCCAGCAGCTCCGTAGCGGGAGATACGCAGTATTTT	CASSSVAGDTQYF
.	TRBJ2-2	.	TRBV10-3	TGTGCCATCAGTCGTCAACCTCCGATGGGAGATACGAACACCGGGGAGCTGTTTTTT	CAISRQPPMGDTNTGELFF
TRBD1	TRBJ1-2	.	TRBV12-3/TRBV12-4	TGTGCCAGCACCAAACACCGGGACAGCTATGGCTACACCTTC	CASTKHRDSYGYTF
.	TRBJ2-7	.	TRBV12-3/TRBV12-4	TGTGCCAGCAGTTTAAGAAAGCCGGGGGCCTACGAGCAGTACTTC	CASSLRKPGAYEQYF
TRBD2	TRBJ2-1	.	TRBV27	TGTGCCAGCAGTCCCTTCCTTGGACTAGAAAATGAGCAGTTCTTC	CASSPFLGLENEQFF
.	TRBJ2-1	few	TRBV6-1	TGTGCCAGCAGAGACTTTTACAATGCGAATGAGCAGTTCTTC	CASRDFYNANEQFF
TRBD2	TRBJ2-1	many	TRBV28	TGTGCCAGCAGTTTAGGGGCGGGAGCTTATGAGCAGTTCTTC	CASSLGAGAYEQFF
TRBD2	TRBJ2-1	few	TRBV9	TGTGCCAGCAGTGGCCCTCAGCCGGGACTAGCCTACAATGAGCAGTTCTTC	CASSGPQPGLAYNEQFF
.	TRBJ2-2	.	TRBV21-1	TGTGCCAGTGGGGACAGGACATCCACCGGGGAGCTGTTTTTT	CASGDRTSTGELFF
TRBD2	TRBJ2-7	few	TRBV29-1	TGCAGCGGCCGACTAGCGGGAGCCTACGAGCAGTACTTC	CSGRLAGAYEQYF
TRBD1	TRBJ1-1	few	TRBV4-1	TGCGCCAGCAGCCATGGGGGACAGGAAGCTTTCTTT	CASSHGGQEAFF
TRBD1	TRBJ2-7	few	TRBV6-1	TGTGCCAGCAGATCCGACGCAGGGGGATACGAGCAGTACTTC	CASRSDAGGYEQYF
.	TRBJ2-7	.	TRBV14	TGTGCCAGCAGCCAAATGGGACGGAACTACGAGCAGTACTTC	CASSQMGRNYEQYF
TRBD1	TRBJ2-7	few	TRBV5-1	TGCGCCAGCAGGGGTTGGGGCTCCGGGACAGGCCCTAACGAGCAGTACTTC	CASRGWGSGTGPNEQYF
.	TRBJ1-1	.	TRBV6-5	TGTGCCAGCAGTTACTCTGGCGGGGAAATTGAAGCTTTCTTT	CASSYSGGEIEAFF
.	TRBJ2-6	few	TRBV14	TGTGCCAGCAGCCGCGGTGTTAGCTCTGGGGCCAACGTCCTGACTTTC	CASSRGVSSGANVLTF
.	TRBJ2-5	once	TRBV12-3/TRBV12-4	TGTGCCAGCAACAACTTTGTGGGACCTGAGAGGCAGACCCAGTACTTC	CASNNFVGPERQTQYF
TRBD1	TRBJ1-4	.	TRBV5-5	TGTGCCAGCAGCCGTATGCCACGGGACAGCTATAATGAAAAACTGTTTTTT	CASSRMPRDSYNEKLFF
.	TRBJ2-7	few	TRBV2	TGTGCCAGCAGTGAAGAGAGACGGCTCGGGGAGCAGTACTTC	CASSEERRLGEQYF
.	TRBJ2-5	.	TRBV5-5	TGTGCCATCAAAAGAGACACCGCTGGGGAGACCCAGTACTTC	CAIKRDTAGETQYF
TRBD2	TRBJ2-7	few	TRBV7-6	TGTGCCAGCAGCTTAGCAGGGGACTACTACGAGCAGTACTTC	CASSLAGDYYEQYF
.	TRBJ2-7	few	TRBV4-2	TGTGCCAGCAGCCAAGTTGCCAGCTACGAGCAGTACTTC	CASSQVASYEQYF
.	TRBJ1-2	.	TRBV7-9	TGTGCCAGCAGCTTGGGAGTCGGGAGGGTTGATGGCTACACCTTC	CASSLGVGRVDGYTF
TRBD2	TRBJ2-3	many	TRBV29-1	TGCAGCGTTGAAGTCTTACTAGCGGGGGGGCTTGTCACAGATACGCAGTATTTT	CSVEVLLAGGLVTDTQYF
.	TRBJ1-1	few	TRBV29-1	TGCAGCGTTGTTCTGGACGTTGAAGCTTTCTTT	CSVVLDVEAFF
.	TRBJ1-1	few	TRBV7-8	TGTGCCAGCAGCTTAGCGAGCGGGGGCCGGAACACTGAAGCTTTCTTT	CASSLASGGRNTEAFF
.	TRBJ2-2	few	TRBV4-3	TGCGCCAGCAGCCAATCCCCCGCAGGCGGCGGTGTGGGGGAGCTGTTTTTT	CASSQSPAGGGVGELFF